This T cell receptor beta chain was documented in a study of cytomegalovirus exposure and HLA in healthy donors. Background on the study: As released early, the data held 70 million to 100 million unique TCRs from HLA-typed donors. Study-level points and caveats: Reported findings show TCR beta sequences accurately forecast HLA-A and HLA-B alleles in most subjects.

PCR employed 60 Vbeta and 13 Jbeta primers. Under the authors' procedure: In a later analysis, some 11 million of 83 million or so unique beta chains occurred in at least two donors. Here immunoSEQ multiplex PCR was the method, and the copy in TCRdb shows in-frame clones only, minus some. V and J calls and clone size are those listed in that table; D and trimming were worked out from the DNA. The sample carries 100,000 to 150,000 clones, about four fifths recorded once. The CDR3 totals 16 residues. Deletions cut 4 bases from V and 7 bases from J, with 21 bases between. Germline lookup yields CDR1 SGHRS and CDR2 YFSETQ. This clone was seen a handful of times. Its antigen is currently unknown.

Sequenced input: PBMCs. The chain links TRBV5-1 to TRBJ1-3; D remains unclear. The TCR originated in a male donor in good health and CMV-seronegative. The CDR3 region is CASSQEAVAAPNTIYF. In nucleotides, the CDR3 is TGCGCCAGCAGCCAGGAGGCCGTGGCCGCACCCAACACCATATATTTT.